A single sample gave rise to the 14 T cell receptor beta chains below, sequenced in a study of cytomegalovirus exposure and HLA in healthy donors. Assay used: immunoSEQ multiplex PCR; TCRdb lists only in-frame clones, some missing. Seen here are approximately 140,000 clones, 86% observed once, and the top ten hold 2.9%. Sequenced sample: PBMCs. Receptor source: a man aged 18 to 30 in good health and CMV-seronegative.

The gene calls are TRBV7-2 and TRBJ2-7; TRBD2 might be the D (6 bases). The CDR3 spans 12 residues. With 1 base removed from V and 6 bases from J, the gap between germline ends came to 7 bases. The germline V gene encodes CDR1 SGHTA and CDR2 FQGNSA. As DNA, the CDR3 is TGTGCCAGCAGCTTAGACGGGGGCGAGCAGTACTTC. Translated: CASSLDGGEQYF.

The chain employs TRBV2 and TRBJ1-2; possibly TRBD1 for D (5 bases). V was clipped by 3 bases and J by 6 bases, with 14 bases between them. The CDR3 is 14 residues long. CDR1 is SNHLY, CDR2 FYNNEI, per germline. CDR3 in amino acids: CASSDRGLVDGYTF. CDR3 DNA sequence: TGTGCCAGCAGTGATAGGGGTTTGGTGGATGGCTACACCTTC. Together with reference TRBV2 and TRBJ1-2, the CDR3 gives the full variable domain: EPEVTQTPSHQVTQMGQEVILRCVPISNHLYFYWYRQILGQKVEFLVSFYNNEISEKSEIFDDQFSVERPDGSNFTLKIRSTKLEDSAMYFCASSDRGLVDGYTFGSGTRLTVV.

V usage is TRBV6-1 and J usage is TRBJ1-5, with 7 nucleotides matching TRBD1. The junction had 8 bases not matched to a gene; V was cut back by 6 bases and J by 9 bases. This CDR3 comprises 13 residues. CDR1 is MNHNS, CDR2 SASEGT, per germline. DNA for the CDR3: TGTGCCAGCAGAGGACAGGCGCTGGGGCCCCAGCATTTT. Encoded protein: CASRGQALGPQHF.

The J gene is TRBJ2-1, the V gene TRBV9; 10 positions agree with TRBD2. Losses at the gene ends were 0 bases for V and 2 bases for J; bases not matched to a gene: 2. Germline assignment: CDR1 SGDLS and CDR2 YYNGEE. The CDR3 runs to 16 residues. The CDR3 sequence is CASSVGSGRAYNEQFF. Written as DNA, the CDR3 is TGTGCCAGCAGCGTAGGCAGCGGGAGGGCCTACAATGAGCAGTTCTTC.

V gene TRBV4-3 combines with J gene TRBJ2-1; weak D call: TRBD2 (5 bases). The germline V gene encodes CDR1 LGHNA and CDR2 YSLEER. The germline V and J ends were trimmed by 0 bases and 2 bases, with 8 bases remaining between them. The CDR3 is 15 amino acids. For the CDR3, the DNA is TGCGCCAGCAGCCAAGACGGGGTTGCCTACAATGAGCAGTTCTTC. This translates into CASSQDGVAYNEQFF.

The rearrangement links TRBV25-1 to TRBJ2-5, with 12 nucleotides matching TRBD2. Germline CDR1 is MGHDK and CDR2 is SYGVNS. The CDR3 totals 17 residues. V lost 2 bases and J lost 3; bases outside the gene matches: 7. CDR3 amino acids: CASSERLAGEVEETQYF. The CDR3 nucleotides read TGTGCCAGCAGTGAACGACTAGCGGGAGAGGTGGAAGAGACCCAGTACTTC.

The chain employs TRBV28 and TRBJ2-7; 10 bases map to TRBD1. In germline, CDR1 is MDHEN, CDR2 SYDVKM. This CDR3 comprises 14 residues. Trimming removed 5 bases from V and 2 bases from J; junction bases left unmatched: 3. The chain's CDR3 is CASSVDRGAYEQYF. The DNA for the CDR3 is TGTGCCAGCAGTGTGGACAGGGGGGCCTACGAGCAGTACTTC.

CDR3 sequence reads: CASSPKGPGGGRGTLYNEQFF. CDR3 coding DNA: TGCGCCAGCAGCCCAAAAGGACCGGGAGGAGGCCGGGGTACTCTTTACAATGAGCAGTTCTTC. The genes are TRBV5-1 and TRBJ2-1; 7 bases map to TRBD2. Germline values: CDR1 SGHRS, CDR2 YFSETQ. This CDR3 comprises 21 residues. V shed 4 bases, J shed 4 bases, and the junction held 26 bases outside the gene matches.

The rearrangement joins TRBV27 to TRBJ1-2; D perhaps matches TRBD1 (5 bases). Germline CDR1 MNHEY, CDR2 SMNVEV (reference sequence). The CDR3 has 12 residues. With 6 bases removed from V and 5 bases from J, the gap between germline ends came to 10 bases. CDR3 in amino acids: CASSGREYGYTF. DNA for the CDR3: TGTGCCAGCAGCGGCAGGGAATATGGCTACACCTTC.

V is TRBV7-9 and J is TRBJ2-5; a possible D gene is TRBD2 (5 bases). In germline, CDR1 is SEHNR, CDR2 FQNEAQ (reference sequence). V was pared by 8 bases and J by 1 base, with 11 bases between. CDR3 length: 13 amino acids. DNA of the CDR3: TGTGCCAGCCTCTCTGGACTCCAAGAGACCCAGTACTTC. Its protein product is CASLSGLQETQYF.

The rearrangement joins TRBV14 to TRBJ2-7, with TRBD2 matching over 7 bases. CDR1 and CDR2 from the germline V gene are SGHDN and FVKESK. V shed 4 bases and J 3 bases; nucleotides not matched to a gene: 6. The length of the CDR3 is 14 residues. DNA for the CDR3: TGTGCCAGCAGCCCGTTGGGGGGGTACTACGAGCAGTACTTC. Amino acids: CASSPLGGYYEQYF.

The V call is TRBV6-5, the J call TRBJ1-2, with D possibly being TRBD1 (5 bases). CDR3 length: 16 amino acids. V was cut by 2 bases and J by 2 bases, with 15 bases left in between. Germline V CDR1 and CDR2: MNHEY, SVGAGI. The CDR3 is CASSYDTYGGNYGYTF. The CDR3 coding sequence is TGTGCCAGCAGTTACGATACCTACGGGGGGAACTATGGCTACACCTTC.

The chain combines TRBV5-4 with TRBJ1-1; D uncertain. Trimming pared 3 bases from V and 3 bases from J, leaving 15 bases between. CDR3 length: 15 residues. The V gene's germline CDR1 is SGHNT and CDR2 YYREEE (reference sequence). The CDR3 region has the DNA TGTGCCAGCAGCTGGAGTCGAATGGGTGACACTGAAGCTTTCTTT. Its translation is CASSWSRMGDTEAFF.

The chain has TRBV9 and TRBJ2-7; D is undetermined. The CDR3 extends over 13 amino acids. V lost 0 bases and J lost 3, with 7 bases in between. Germline values: CDR1 SGDLS, CDR2 YYNGEE. CDR3 nucleotide sequence: TGTGCCAGCAGCGTAGATATTAACTACGAGCAGTACTTC. It yields the protein CASSVDINYEQYF. Combining the CDR3 with reference TRBV9 and TRBJ2-7 gives the whole variable domain DSGVTQTPKHLITATGQRVTLRCSPRSGDLSVYWYQQSLDQGLQFLIQYYNGEERAKGNILERFSAQQFPDLHSELNLSSLELGDSALYFCASSVDINYEQYFGPGTRLTVT.